This T cell receptor beta chain originates from a study of control samples from healthy donors and cancer patients. The germline V gene encodes CDR1 SGHDT and CDR2 YYEEEE. The CDR3 covers 13 residues. The ends lost 7 bases at V and 6 bases at J; junction bases unmatched: 8. Clones were read by immunoSEQ multiplex PCR, and TCRdb kept only the in-frame ones, dropping some. The sample shows 85,000 to 90,000 clones, about 89% of them seen only once. This rearrangement joins TRBV5-6 to TRBJ2-5; 8 bases fit TRBD2. Sequenced sample: blood. This receptor was identified in a man younger than 40 in good health. The CDR3 spells CASRYGGVQTQYF. CDR3 coding DNA: TGTGCCAGCCGTTACGGGGGGGTTCAGACCCAGTACTTC.